Described below is a single T cell receptor beta chain sequence and its context. What it binds is not known. Peptide-pool stimulation followed by sequencing identified expanded antigen-specific CD4+ clonotypes in the ViraFEST assay. After roughly 9 days in culture, the CD4+ T cells were isolated. This person caught SARS-CoV-2 sometime from March to December 2020, and PCR testing confirmed the infection. Assay: immunoSEQ multiplex PCR; the TCRdb copy retains only in-frame clones and omits some. Among 15,000 to 20,000 clones listed, approximately 74% were seen once. This CDR3 contains 14 residues. The J segment lost 5 bases and the V segment lost 1 base, leaving 4 bases of the junction unmatched. From germline, CDR1 is LGHNT and CDR2 FRNRAP. This specimen belongs to a study of vaccination effects on CD4 cells after COVID-19. Regarding the study as a whole: Spike-reactive clones in convalescents after vaccination were chiefly newly vaccine-induced.

The sequence was collected from a human donor who had a prior SARS-CoV-2 infection. The sequencing here drew on CD4+ T cells from PBMCs cultured with SARS-CoV-2 spike peptides, taken before COVID-19 vaccination. The chain links TRBV12-5 to TRBJ2-5; 7 nucleotides agree with TRBD1. The CDR3 loop reads CASGLGGGRETQYF. In nucleotides, the CDR3 is TGTGCTAGTGGTTTGGGAGGGGGCCGGGAGACCCAGTACTTC. The whole variable domain, remainder taken from reference TRBV12-5 and TRBJ2-5, is DARVTQTPRHKVTEMGQEVTMRCQPILGHNTVFWYRQTMMQGLELLAYFRNRAPLDDSGMPKDRFSAEMPDATLATLKIQPSEPRDSAVYFCASGLGGGRETQYFGPGTRLLVL.